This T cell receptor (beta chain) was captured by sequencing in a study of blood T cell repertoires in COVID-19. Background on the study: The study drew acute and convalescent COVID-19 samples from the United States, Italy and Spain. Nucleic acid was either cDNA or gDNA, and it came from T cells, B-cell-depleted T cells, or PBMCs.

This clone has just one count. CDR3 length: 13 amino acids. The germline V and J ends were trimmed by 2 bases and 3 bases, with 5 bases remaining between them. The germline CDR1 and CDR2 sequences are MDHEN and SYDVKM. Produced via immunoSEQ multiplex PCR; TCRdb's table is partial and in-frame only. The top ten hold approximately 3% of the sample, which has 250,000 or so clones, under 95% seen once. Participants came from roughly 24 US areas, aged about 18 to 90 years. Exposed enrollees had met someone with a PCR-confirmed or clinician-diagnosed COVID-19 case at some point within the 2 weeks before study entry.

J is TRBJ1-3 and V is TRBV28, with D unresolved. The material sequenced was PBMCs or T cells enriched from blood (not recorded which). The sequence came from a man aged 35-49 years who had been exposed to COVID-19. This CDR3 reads CASSLAYGNTIYF. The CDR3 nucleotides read TGTGCCAGCAGTTTAGCCTATGGAAACACCATATATTTT. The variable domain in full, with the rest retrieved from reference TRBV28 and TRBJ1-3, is DVKVTQSSRYLVKRTGEKVFLECVQDMDHENMFWYRQDPGLGLRLIYFSYDVKMKEKGDIPEGYSVSREKKERFSLILESASTNQTSMYLCASSLAYGNTIYFGEGSWLTVV.